The 30 T cell receptor beta chains below all came from one sample that was sequenced in a study of blood T cells in healthy people across ages. Combining a sample-barcoded 5' primer with a J-beta primer mix, a second PCR ran for roughly 7 to 12 cycles. TCRdb redid the calling of the 5' RACE reads with MiXCR, one entry per CDR3 protein. The data contain about 970,000 distinct CDR3 sequences, 45% to 60% of them singletons. The sample was blood. Receptor source: a woman aged 55-70 years in good health.

The rearrangement uses TRBV15 and TRBJ2-2, with D possibly matching TRBD2 (5 bases). CDR3 size: 14 residues. Germline V gives CDR1 LNHNV, CDR2 YYDKDF (reference sequence). V lost 3 bases and J 6 bases, leaving 11 bases between the germline ends. CDR3 protein: CATSSNTRPGELFF. In DNA, the CDR3 is TGTGCCACCAGCAGCAATACTAGACCCGGGGAGCTGTTTTTT. The variable domain in full, completed from reference TRBV15 and TRBJ2-2, reads DAMVIQNPRYQVTQFGKPVTLSCSQTLNHNVMYWYQQKSSQAPKLLFHYYDKDFNNEADTPDNFQSRRPNTSFCFLDIRSPGLGDTAMYLCATSSNTRPGELFFGEGSRLTVL.

The genes are TRBV20-1 and TRBJ2-1; D call uncertain. CDR1 and CDR2 from the germline V gene are DFQATT and SNEGSKA (reference sequence). CDR3 length equals 11 residues. Trimming stripped 3 bases from V and 7 bases from J, with 7 bases between. This CDR3 is CSARGHNEQFF. The CDR3 DNA follows: TGCAGTGCTAGGGGTCATAATGAGCAGTTCTTC.

This clonotype was recorded a few times. This sequence joins TRBV20-1 and TRBJ2-3, with TRBD1 as a possible D gene (5 bases). From germline, CDR1 is DFQATT and CDR2 SNEGSKA (reference sequence). This CDR3 is 12 amino acids long. Trimming pared 6 bases from V and 2 bases from J, leaving 9 bases between. CDR3 region: CSAPQVTDTQYF. CDR3 sequence (DNA): TGCAGTGCCCCACAGGTCACAGATACGCAGTATTTT.

This clonotype has just one count. The J gene is TRBJ2-3, the V gene TRBV3-1, with 10 bases fitting TRBD2. CDR1 and CDR2 from the germline V gene are LGHDT and YNNKEL (reference sequence). J was trimmed by 3 bases and V by 6 bases; bases with no gene match: 3. The CDR3 spans 14 residues. CDR3 sequence reads: CASRLAGWTDTQYF. Written as DNA, the CDR3 is TGTGCCAGCAGACTAGCGGGGTGGACAGATACGCAGTATTTT.

CDR3 in DNA: TGTGCCAGCAGTTTTTTACTAGCGGGATTCAGGTACCAAGAGACCCAGTACTTC. Translation gives CASSFLLAGFRYQETQYF. This chain joins TRBV28 and TRBJ2-5; 10 bases line up with TRBD2. CDR3 length: 18 amino acids. Trimming at V came to 3 bases and at J to 0 bases, leaving 10 bases not matched to a gene. CDR1 MDHEN and CDR2 SYDVKM come from the germline V gene.

A few counts support this clonotype. The chain employs TRBV15 and TRBJ2-1; D call uncertain. Germline V gives CDR1 LNHNV, CDR2 YYDKDF (reference sequence). With 0 bases removed from V and 10 bases from J, the gap between germline ends came to 4 bases. This CDR3 has 11 amino acids. CDR3 sequence reads: CATSRDYEQFF. The CDR3 nucleotides read TGTGCCACCAGCAGAGATTACGAGCAGTTCTTC.

This clonotype has a handful of counts. V and J are TRBV6-5 and TRBJ2-5; D is unclear. Looked up from germline, CDR1 is MNHEY and CDR2 is SVGAGI. The V gene lost 0 bases and the J gene lost 4 bases, with 9 bases spanning the gap. CDR3 length: 14 residues. Here the CDR3 reads CASSYSSSGETQYF. DNA for the CDR3: TGTGCCAGCAGTTACTCGAGCTCGGGAGAGACCCAGTACTTC.

The chain links TRBV20-1 to TRBJ2-4, with no clear D. The J call may be mistaken, given a closer DNA end match to TRBJ2-7. The germline V gene has CDR1 DFQATT and CDR2 SNEGSKA (reference sequence). The CDR3 has 14 amino acids. CDR3 sequence (DNA): TGCAGTGCTAGAGATGTAAAATTCCCCTCCGAGCAGTACTTC. Translated, it gives CSARDVKFPSEQYF.

This clonotype has only one observation. The genes are TRBV7-6 and TRBJ2-1; tentative D call: TRBD2 (6 bases). The V end lost 4 bases, the J end lost 0 bases, and 19 bases lay between the germline ends. CDR3 length: 18 residues. CDR1 is SGHVS, CDR2 FNYEAQ, per germline. The CDR3 nucleotides are TGTGCCAGCAGCTCCCACCAGGGAGGAGCGGGCTCCTACAATGAGCAGTTCTTC. Amino acid sequence: CASSSHQGGAGSYNEQFF.

V usage is TRBV13 and J usage is TRBJ2-7; the D call may be TRBD1 or TRBD2 (5 bases each). CDR3 length: 15 residues. Trimming took 5 bases from V and 1 from J, leaving 15 bases between them. The germline gives CDR1 PRHDT, CDR2 FYEKMQ (reference sequence). CDR3 nucleotide sequence: TGTGCCAGCAGCAGTACCGGGACGGGATCCTACGAGCAGTACTTC. Protein product: CASSSTGTGSYEQYF.

V usage is TRBV6-2 or TRBV6-3 and J usage is TRBJ2-7; 7 bases are a match to TRBD1. CDR1 is MNHEY and CDR2 is SVGEGT in the germline V gene. The CDR3 loop spans 14 amino acids. Losses at the gene ends were 7 bases for V and 2 bases for J; bases not matched to a gene: 8. The CDR3, as DNA: TGTGCCAGCAACGATCAGGGGGAAGCCTACGAGCAGTACTTC. This gives the protein CASNDQGEAYEQYF.

The chain recombines TRBV10-1 with TRBJ2-6; 12 bases are a match to TRBD2. Germline trimming cut 7 bases from V and 3 bases from J; bases unmatched to any gene: 7. The CDR3 runs to 17 residues. The V gene's germline CDR1 is WNHNN and CDR2 SYGVQD (reference sequence). The CDR3 loop is CASTGGLAGIGANVLTF. CDR3 nucleotides: TGCGCCAGCACTGGAGGACTAGCGGGAATTGGGGCCAACGTCCTGACTTTC.

The chain uses TRBV5-1 and TRBJ2-4; D not certain. The end of the DNA aligns better with TRBJ2-5, so the J call may be wrong. Germline CDR1 is SGHRS and CDR2 is YFSETQ. The CDR3 has 13 amino acids. CDR3 protein: CASSREPGETQYF. The CDR3 nucleotides are TGCGCCAGCAGCCGAGAACCCGGGGAGACCCAGTACTTC.

The CDR3 coding sequence is TGTGCCAGCGGCGCCGGGGACAGGGCCCGGGGGGAAAAACTGTTTTTT. It yields the protein CASGAGDRARGEKLFF. The J gene is TRBJ1-4, the V gene TRBV3-1; 9 bases are shared with TRBD1. Germline assignment: CDR1 LGHDT and CDR2 YNNKEL (reference sequence). This CDR3 is built from 16 residues. Losses at the gene ends were 8 bases for V and 8 bases for J; bases not matched to a gene: 15.

This clonotype is a singleton in its sample. V is TRBV7-2 and J is TRBJ2-7, with D possibly matching TRBD2 (5 bases). Per the germline V gene, CDR1 is SGHTA and CDR2 is FQGNSA. V gave up 0 bases and J gave up 4 bases, with 13 bases separating them. This CDR3 region has 15 residues. This chain's CDR3 is CASSLAPEASYEQYF. DNA of the CDR3: TGTGCCAGCAGCTTAGCGCCGGAGGCCAGTTACGAGCAGTACTTC.

The chain links TRBV7-6 to TRBJ2-4; 10 nucleotides line up with TRBD2. The CDR3 runs to 16 residues. The germline V gene has CDR1 SGHVS and CDR2 FNYEAQ. The V and J ends lost 4 bases and 2 bases, in that order; junction bases with no gene match: 5. CDR3 region: CASSSIAGGTKNIQYF. CDR3 DNA sequence: TGTGCCAGCAGCTCTATAGCGGGAGGAACCAAAAACATTCAGTACTTC. Looking up the rest from reference TRBV7-6 and TRBJ2-4 gives the full variable domain: GAGVSQSPRYKVTKRGQDVALRCDPISGHVSLYWYRQALGQGPEFLTYFNYEAQQDKSGLPNDRFSAERPEGSISTLTIQRTEQRDSAMYRCASSSIAGGTKNIQYFGAGTRLSVL.

This clonotype has just a few counts. The J gene is TRBJ2-3, the V gene TRBV29-1; 7 nucleotides match TRBD2. CDR1 and CDR2 (germline): SQVTM, ANQGSEA. CDR3 length equals 14 residues. V lost 3 bases to trimming and J lost 4 bases; unmatched junction nucleotides: 7. CDR3 nucleotide sequence: TGCAGCGTTGAGCGGGGGAGGGATGCAGATACGCAGTATTTT. It yields the protein CSVERGRDADTQYF.

V and J are TRBV10-3 and TRBJ2-1; 9 bases are a match to TRBD2. Germline loops: CDR1 ENHRY, CDR2 SYGVKD. Trimming took 0 bases from V and 7 from J; bases not matched to a gene: 10. The CDR3 loop spans 17 amino acids. CDR3 nucleotides: TGTGCCATCAGTGAGTCAGAGTTTCGGCGGGAGGGAAATGAGCAGTTCTTC. Its protein product is CAISESEFRREGNEQFF.

This chain joins TRBV28 and TRBJ2-4, with 8 bases identical to TRBD2. The J call may be mistaken, given a closer DNA end match to TRBJ2-7. Germline V lookup: CDR1 MDHEN, CDR2 SYDVKM. The CDR3 covers 14 residues. The CDR3 DNA reads as TGTGCCAGCAGTCTGGGGACTAGGTCTTACGAGCAGTACTTC. It specifies CASSLGTRSYEQYF.

This clonotype was observed a handful of times. The CDR3 loop is CSARDFRRNGYTF. CDR3 nucleotides: TGCAGTGCTAGAGATTTTCGCAGGAATGGCTACACCTTC. The rearrangement uses TRBV20-1 and TRBJ1-2; the D is unclear. This CDR3 region has 13 residues. Germline V lookup: CDR1 DFQATT, CDR2 SNEGSKA (reference sequence). Trimming shortened V by 0 bases and J by 6 bases, and 11 bases separated the two germline ends.

The V and J genes are TRBV20-1 and TRBJ2-4; D ambiguous. Germline V gene sequence: CDR1 DFQATT, CDR2 SNEGSKA (reference sequence). V lost 8 bases and J lost 1, with 12 bases in between. This CDR3 spans 13 amino acids. Here the CDR3 reads CSTHEPAKNIQYF. The CDR3 coding sequence is TGCAGTACTCACGAACCCGCCAAAAACATTCAGTACTTC.

The chain links TRBV5-1 to TRBJ2-1, with 9 bases lining up with TRBD1. J was trimmed by 5 bases and V by 6 bases; bases with no gene match: 12. This CDR3 has 16 residues. Looked up from germline, CDR1 is SGHRS and CDR2 is YFSETQ. CDR3 region: CASKNIKWTGDNEQFF. The CDR3 DNA is TGCGCCAGCAAAAATATCAAGTGGACAGGGGACAATGAGCAGTTCTTC. Complete variable domain (other parts from reference TRBV5-1 and TRBJ2-1): KAGVTQTPRYLIKTRGQQVTLSCSPISGHRSVSWYQQTPGQGLQFLFEYFSETQRNKGNFPGRFSGRQFSNSRSEMNVSTLELGDSALYLCASKNIKWTGDNEQFFGPGTRLTVL.

With regard to this clonotype: One junction end does not reproduce the germline sequence, and a read error may be involved. The chain uses TRBV7-9 and TRBJ1-5, with a tentative D call TRBD1 (5 bases). CDR3 size: 17 residues. The germline V gene has CDR1 SEHNR and CDR2 FQNEAQ (reference sequence). CDR3 residues: CASSLAPGGISNQPQHF. In nucleotides, the CDR3 is TGTGCCAGCAGCTTAGCTCCGGGGGGGATTAGCAATCAGCCTCAGCATTTT. The full variable domain, its missing parts supplied by reference TRBV7-9 and TRBJ1-5, is DTGVSQNPRHKITKRGQNVTFRCDPISEHNRLYWYRQTLGQGPEFLTYFQNEAQLEKSRLLSDRFSAERPKGSFSTLEIQRTEQGDSAMYLCASSLAPGGISNQPQHFGDGTRLSIL.

V and J are TRBV20-1 and TRBJ2-7; unclear D gene. Trimming took off 3 bases at V and 3 bases at J, with 6 bases between the two ends. Germline values: CDR1 DFQATT, CDR2 SNEGSKA (reference sequence). CDR3 length: 11 amino acids. CDR3 in DNA: TGCAGTGCTAGGGGATTCTACGAGCAGTACTTC. Encoded protein: CSARGFYEQYF.

This clonotype was counted only a few times. This chain links TRBV10-3 with TRBJ2-1; D possibly matches TRBD1 or TRBD2 (5 bases each). The germline V and J ends were trimmed by 2 bases and 8 bases, with 19 bases remaining between them. This CDR3 region has 16 residues. Germline CDR1 ENHRY, CDR2 SYGVKD. The CDR3, as DNA: TGTGCCATCAGTGAGAGGGTCGGGGCCGGACGGGATGAGCAGTTCTTC. The encoded protein is CAISERVGAGRDEQFF.

This clonotype turned up a few times. The chain employs TRBV20-1 and TRBJ2-3; 7 nucleotides match TRBD2. From germline, CDR1 is DFQATT and CDR2 SNEGSKA (reference sequence). The CDR3 extends over 13 amino acids. After removal of 7 bases from V and 2 bases from J, the junction contained 6 bases not matched to a gene. The CDR3 loop reads CSVASGFTDTQYF. In DNA form, the CDR3 reads TGCAGTGTGGCTAGCGGCTTCACAGATACGCAGTATTTT.

This sequence joins TRBV6-5 and TRBJ2-7, with TRBD2 matching over 13 bases. Germline CDR1 MNHEY, CDR2 SVGAGI. V gave up 4 bases and J gave up 6 bases; unmatched junction bases: 6. The CDR3 totals 15 residues. The CDR3: CASSSRTSGSGEQYF. In DNA form, the CDR3 reads TGTGCCAGCAGTTCCAGGACTAGCGGGAGCGGCGAGCAGTACTTC.

The rearrangement joins TRBV20-1 to TRBJ2-1; D ambiguous. Germline V gives CDR1 DFQATT, CDR2 SNEGSKA (reference sequence). This CDR3 is 12 amino acids long. V was trimmed by 3 bases and J by 6 bases, leaving 9 bases between them. CDR3 sequence: CSARKLANEQFF. The CDR3 DNA reads TGCAGTGCTAGGAAGCTGGCCAATGAGCAGTTCTTC.

The gene calls are TRBV20-1 and TRBJ1-1, with unresolved D. The germline CDR1 and CDR2 sequences are DFQATT and SNEGSKA (reference sequence). The CDR3 is 16 residues long. The ends were cut back, 0 bases at V and 2 bases at J, with 16 bases in the middle. The CDR3: CSARDHSRGGNTEAFF. CDR3 bases: TGCAGTGCTAGAGATCACTCTCGGGGTGGAAACACTGAAGCTTTCTTT.

The genes are TRBV6-2 or TRBV6-3 and TRBJ1-5, with D tentatively TRBD1 (5 bases). Trimming took 6 bases from V and 11 from J, leaving 17 bases between them. CDR1 and CDR2 (germline): MNHEY, SVGEGT. This CDR3 spans 13 amino acids. This CDR3 is CASSPRQGCAQHF. The CDR3 DNA reads as TGTGCCAGCAGCCCCCGGCAGGGATGCGCCCAGCATTTT.